Listed below are T cell receptor beta chains from one sample, sequenced in a study of identical twins. Via MiXCR, TCRdb re-called the 5' RACE reads, giving one row per CDR3 protein. The data show about 530,000 distinct CDR3 sequences, 20% to 25% seen once. This sample was shared with a second study, whose subject was yellow fever vaccine responses in identical twins.

The specimen sequenced was CD4+ T cells sorted from blood. The source is a woman aged 18-29 years in good health. CDR3s include the opening cysteine and the closing phenylalanine or tryptophan. Fields, in order: CDR3 protein, CDR3 DNA, CDR3 length, J gene, clone size, D gene, V gene. A D gene is named only where the DNA matches it firmly. Only part of the rows carry a size: once, few, many, or a class if the clone is expanded.

CASSFNGRDYEQYF TGTGCCAGCAGTTTTAACGGGCGGGACTACGAGCAGTACTTC 14 TRBJ2-7 many . TRBV27
CASSSGLAGGPRSYNEQFF TGTGCCAGCAGCTCAGGACTAGCGGGAGGGCCCCGCTCCTACAATGAGCAGTTCTTC 19 TRBJ2-1 few TRBD2 TRBV11-1
CASSQVPGGGFGTEAFF TGTGCCAGCAGCCAAGTACCAGGGGGGGGTTTCGGCACTGAAGCTTTCTTT 17 TRBJ1-1 . TRBD1 TRBV3-1
CSVEVQGIHEQYF TGCAGCGTTGAGGTACAGGGTATCCACGAGCAGTACTTC 13 TRBJ2-7 . . TRBV29-1
CASSSRRVIDTQYF TGTGCCAGCAGTTCCCGTAGGGTGATCGATACGCAGTATTTT 14 TRBJ2-3 . . TRBV12-3/TRBV12-4
CASRSSSVAQYF TGTGCCAGCAGGTCCAGTAGCGTGGCCCAGTACTTC 12 TRBJ2-5 . . TRBV25-1
CSARPPSGLEQFF TGCAGTGCTAGACCACCCTCGGGTCTAGAGCAGTTCTTC 13 TRBJ2-1 . . TRBV20-1
CSVVGLAKYNEQFF TGCAGCGTGGTCGGACTAGCGAAGTACAATGAGCAGTTCTTC 14 TRBJ2-1 . TRBD2 TRBV29-1
CASSLTGSNQPQHF TGTGCCAGCAGTTTAACGGGAAGCAATCAGCCCCAGCATTTT 14 TRBJ1-5 many . TRBV12-3/TRBV12-4
CAISSGGLMNTEAFF TGTGCCATCAGTTCCGGGGGTCTCATGAACACTGAAGCTTTCTTT 15 TRBJ1-1 . . TRBV10-3
CATSDSPRQETQYF TGTGCCACCTCGGACAGCCCAAGACAAGAGACCCAGTACTTC 14 TRBJ2-5 few . TRBV28
CAISVSGGELFF TGTGCCATCAGTGTGTCGGGCGGGGAGCTGTTTTTT 12 TRBJ2-2 many . TRBV10-3
CASSENLGQGLQETQYF TGCGCCAGCAGCGAGAACCTGGGACAGGGACTTCAAGAGACCCAGTACTTC 17 TRBJ2-5 few TRBD1 TRBV5-1